These 9 T cell receptor beta chains were sequenced from one sample in a study of cytomegalovirus exposure and HLA in healthy donors. Method: immunoSEQ multiplex PCR; TCRdb's copy keeps in-frame clones and lacks some. The sample records 250,000 to 400,000 clones, roughly 88% being singletons. Sequencing was carried out using PBMCs. The receptors derive from a man aged 25-45 years in good health and CMV-seronegative.

The rearrangement uses TRBV5-8 and TRBJ1-1, with 8 bases that match TRBD1. V trimming: 4 bases; J trimming: 4 bases; junction bases outside the gene matches: 9. CDR1 SGHTS and CDR2 YDEGEE come from the germline V gene. The CDR3 consists of 15 residues. CDR3 nucleotide sequence: TGTGCCAGCAGCATTCCCAGGGGGCTGGGCACTGAAGCTTTCTTT. This codes for CASSIPRGLGTEAFF.

The chain's CDR3 is CATLAFTNTEAFF. In nucleotides, the CDR3 is TGTGCCACCCTGGCCTTTACAAACACTGAAGCTTTCTTT. The chain has TRBV2 and TRBJ1-1; D gene unclear. The CDR3 is 13 residues long. V was cut by 10 bases and J by 2 bases, with 14 bases left in between. CDR1 is SNHLY and CDR2 is FYNNEI in the germline V gene.

The chain is built from TRBV18 and TRBJ2-7, with D tentatively TRBD1 (5 bases). Germline loops: CDR1 KGHSH, CDR2 LQKENI. The CDR3 consists of 15 residues. The germline V and J ends were trimmed by 5 bases and 0 bases, with 14 bases remaining between them. DNA of the CDR3: TGTGCCAGCTCAACGGAATGGGGCCCCTCCTACGAGCAGTACTTC. As protein: CASSTEWGPSYEQYF.

This chain connects TRBV5-1 to TRBJ2-7, with D tentatively TRBD1 (6 bases). The CDR3 runs to 15 residues. The V gene lost 0 bases and the J gene lost 6 bases, with 16 bases spanning the gap. Germline CDR1 and CDR2: SGHRS and YFSETQ. CDR3 nucleotide sequence: TGCGCCAGCAGCTTGGCACAAACAGGGTTTGCCGAGCAGTACTTC. Translating gives CASSLAQTGFAEQYF. Full variable domain (rest looked up from reference TRBV5-1 and TRBJ2-7): KAGVTQTPRYLIKTRGQQVTLSCSPISGHRSVSWYQQTPGQGLQFLFEYFSETQRNKGNFPGRFSGRQFSNSRSEMNVSTLELGDSALYLCASSLAQTGFAEQYFGPGTRLTVT.

This clone was seen just once. V and J are TRBV6-1 and TRBJ1-1, with a possible D match to TRBD1 (6 bases). Germline values: CDR1 MNHNS, CDR2 SASEGT. The CDR3 is made up of 14 amino acids. V lost 6 bases to trimming and J lost 4 bases, with 15 bases between them. The CDR3 loop is CASSSGDGGTEAFF. DNA of the CDR3: TGTGCCAGCAGCTCAGGGGATGGGGGCACTGAAGCTTTCTTT.

The chain's CDR3 is CAISERGGLETQYF. CDR3 bases: TGTGCCATCAGTGAGCGGGGGGGCCTGGAGACCCAGTACTTC. The V and J genes are TRBV10-3 and TRBJ2-5, with 8 bases matching TRBD2. The CDR3 contains 14 residues. The ends lost 2 bases at V and 5 bases at J; junction bases unmatched: 4. The germline V gene encodes CDR1 ENHRY and CDR2 SYGVKD.

This clone was seen a handful of times. The chain couples TRBV6-1 to TRBJ1-1; D remains unclear. Germline assignment: CDR1 MNHNS and CDR2 SASEGT. V lost 1 base and J 1 base, leaving 7 bases between the germline ends. This CDR3 region has 14 residues. The CDR3 DNA reads TGTGCCAGCAGTGAAGTTACAGCGAACACTGAAGCTTTCTTT. It encodes CASSEVTANTEAFF.

J is TRBJ1-5 and V is TRBV6-6, with D perhaps TRBD1 (5 bases). This CDR3 contains 15 residues. Trimming took 2 bases from V and 4 from J, leaving 12 bases between them. Germline V lookup: CDR1 MNHNY, CDR2 SVGAGI (reference sequence). The CDR3 region has the DNA TGTGCCAGCAGTTACCGGCAAGGGGTGAATCAGCCCCAGCATTTT. Amino acids: CASSYRQGVNQPQHF.

In its sample, this clone was seen once. The chain combines TRBV5-4 with TRBJ2-7; 8 bases match TRBD1. This CDR3 is 14 amino acids long. The V gene end was trimmed by 2 bases and the J gene end by 2 bases; junction bases not matched to a gene: 3. Germline V gene sequence: CDR1 SGHNT, CDR2 YYREEE (reference sequence). DNA for the CDR3: TGTGCCAGCAGCTTCGGACAGGGTCCCTACGAGCAGTACTTC. Protein product: CASSFGQGPYEQYF.